These 4 T cell receptor beta chains share one sample of origin, sequenced in a study of metastatic and nonmetastatic thyroid tumors. TCRdb re-called the PCR reads via MiXCR. The sample holds several thousand clones, 25% to 35% seen once. Before thyroid surgery, none of the patients had received any treatment. The sample taken for sequencing was tumor tissue. All receptors come from a female donor with papillary thyroid cancer or a benign thyroid nodule (not recorded which). Some clones in this sample may be carry-over from other donors' samples.

Of note for this clone: The final CDR3 position lacks the conserved phenylalanine or tryptophan, pointing to a likely read error. This sequence joins TRBV6-2 or TRBV6-3 and TRBJ2-1, with 8 nucleotides matching TRBD1. From germline, CDR1 is MNHEY and CDR2 SVGEGT. The CDR3 totals 15 residues. The V and J ends lost 7 bases and 3 bases, in that order; junction bases with no gene match: 8. This CDR3 reads CASIARTGNYNEQFS. The CDR3 region has the DNA TGTGCCAGCATCGCCCGGACAGGGAACTACAATGAGCAGTTCTCC.

This chain joins TRBV20-1 and TRBJ2-7; 10 bases are a match to TRBD2. V was pared by 2 bases and J by 6 bases, with 4 bases of the junction left unmatched. Germline CDR1 DFQATT, CDR2 SNEGSKA (reference sequence). This CDR3 contains 13 residues. This chain's CDR3 is CSARQLAGSEQYF. CDR3 bases: TGCAGTGCTAGACAACTAGCGGGAAGCGAGCAGTACTTC.

The CDR3 reads CASSPHTGHPVSEAFF. In nucleotides, the CDR3 is TGTGCCAGCAGTCCCCATACGGGACACCCTGTCTCTGAAGCTTTCTTT. The chain combines TRBV6-1 with TRBJ1-1, with a possible D match to TRBD1 (6 bases). CDR1 is MNHNS and CDR2 is SASEGT in the germline V gene. Trimming removed 5 bases at V and 6 bases at J, with 22 bases between. There are 16 residues in the CDR3.

The chain combines TRBV28 with TRBJ2-1; 7 bases are a match to TRBD1. CDR3 size: 16 residues. With V trimmed by 5 bases and J by 2 bases, 9 bases remained unmatched. Germline CDR1 and CDR2: MDHEN and SYDVKM. CDR3 region: CASSTVGQRTYNEQFF. CDR3 DNA: TGTGCCAGCAGTACCGTGGGACAGAGAACCTACAATGAGCAGTTCTTC.